This section outlines one TCR beta chain sequence together with its context. The source of the sample is a study of T cells expressing NK-cell markers. TCRdb re-called the 5' RACE reads; one entry per CDR3 protein, DNA not given. The sample yields fewer than 400,000 distinct CDR3 sequences, of which the top ten take up 4% to 6.5%. This CDR3 spans 12 amino acids. Germline V gives CDR1 SGHAT, CDR2 FQNNGV. Sequenced input: blood T cells: a sorted CD56 or NKG2C T cell subset, CD4+ or CD8+ T cells, or bulk PBMC T cells (not recorded which). This chain links TRBV11-2 with TRBJ2-1. This sequence was found in a man between 18 and 69 years old in good health. The CDR3 region is CADQSNVGEQFF.